This TCR beta chain was observed in a study of blood T cell repertoires in COVID-19. Turning to the study itself: Samples taken during acute and convalescent COVID-19 were collected in the United States, Italy and Spain. PBMCs, B-cell-depleted T cells, or T cells provided the cDNA or gDNA that made up the material.

Participants' own reports of clinical history determined their cohort assignment. CDR1 MNHEY and CDR2 SVGAGI come from the germline V gene. The trim removed 5 bases at V and 3 bases at J, leaving 7 bases unmatched. This CDR3 has 15 amino acids. In the authors' methods: Reference gene primer amplification in the assay estimated nucleated cell counts. The repertoire was sequenced with immunoSEQ multiplex PCR; TCRdb's copy has only in-frame clones and lacks some. D and trimming were read from the DNA, whereas the V and J calls and clone size are those reported in that table. Here the sample spans approximately 220,000 clones, 80% to 90% being singletons.

The V call is TRBV6-5, the J call TRBJ1-5, with 7 bases lining up with TRBD1. The clonotype was recovered from a woman between 18 and 29 years old in a cohort exposed to, infected with or recovered from COVID-19 (not recorded which). The sample comprised PBMCs or T cells enriched from blood (not recorded which). The CDR3: CASSHRDRINQPQHF. CDR3 bases: TGTGCCAGCAGTCACCGGGACAGAATCAATCAGCCCCAGCATTTT.